This T cell receptor beta chain comes out of a study of cytomegalovirus exposure and HLA in healthy donors. PCR used 60 Vbeta primers and 13 Jbeta primers. Clones were sequenced by immunoSEQ multiplex PCR, and TCRdb holds only the in-frame ones, with some missing. The data hold roughly 84,000 clones, with 55% to 65% observed a single time. J was trimmed by 5 bases and V by 1 base; bases with no gene match: 4. Germline values: CDR1 MGHRA, CDR2 YSYEKL. The CDR3 consists of 16 residues. The rearrangement joins TRBV4-1 to TRBJ2-1; 11 positions agree with TRBD2. The receptor was isolated from a middle-aged woman in good health and CMV-seropositive. Material: PBMCs. CDR3 protein: CASSQGGGLADNEQFF. Written as DNA, the CDR3 is TGCGCCAGCAGCCAAGGGGGGGGACTAGCGGACAATGAGCAGTTCTTC.